A single sample gave rise to the 9 T cell receptor beta chains below, sequenced in a study of T cells expressing NK-cell markers. Reanalyzing the 5' RACE reads, TCRdb keeps one entry per CDR3 protein, without DNA. The repertoire table contains about 140,000 distinct CDR3 sequences. Sequenced material: blood T cells: a sorted CD56 or NKG2C T cell subset, CD4+ or CD8+ T cells, or bulk PBMC T cells (not recorded which). The receptors originated from a man aged 18 to 30 in good health.

The chain links TRBV20-1 to TRBJ2-2. The germline V gene encodes CDR1 DFQATT and CDR2 SNEGSKA (reference sequence). CDR3 length: 11 amino acids. The CDR3: CSARAGGELFF.

The chain combines TRBV11-2 with TRBJ1-4; the TRBD1 assignment by TCRdb is unverifiable without DNA. Per the germline V gene, CDR1 is SGHAT and CDR2 is FQNNGV. The CDR3 covers 14 residues. The CDR3 loop reads CASSAGTGNEKLFF.

V is TRBV19 and J is TRBJ2-1. Germline CDR1 is LNHDA and CDR2 is SQIVND (reference sequence). The CDR3 is 15 amino acids. CDR3 residues: CASSSSGSSYNEQFF. Full variable domain (missing parts from reference TRBV19 and TRBJ2-1): DGGITQSPKYLFRKEGQNVTLSCEQNLNHDAMYWYRQDPGQGLRLIYYSQIVNDFQKGDIAEGYSVSREKKESFPLTVTSAQKNPTAFYLCASSSSGSSYNEQFFGPGTRLTVL.

The V gene is TRBV10-2, the J gene TRBJ2-2; TCRdb calls TRBD1, which cannot be checked without DNA. CDR1 is WSHSY, CDR2 SAAADI, per germline. The CDR3 covers 15 residues. The CDR3 sequence: CASSEEGAKTGELFF.

The genes are TRBV5-1 and TRBJ1-3; the TRBD1 assignment by TCRdb is unverifiable without DNA. The CDR3 loop spans 18 amino acids. The germline gives CDR1 SGHRS, CDR2 YFSETQ. The CDR3 spells CASSLDQETGISGNTIYF.

The rearrangement links TRBV15 to TRBJ1-5; without DNA, the TCRdb call of TRBD1 cannot be checked. Per germline, CDR1 LNHNV and CDR2 YYDKDF (reference sequence). The CDR3 length is 15 residues. The CDR3 sequence is CATSEQGSGNQPQHF.

The V call is TRBV7-2, the J call TRBJ1-6. Germline assignment: CDR1 SGHTA and CDR2 FQGNSA. The CDR3 is made up of 16 amino acids. The CDR3 sequence: CASSYMESSYNSPLHF.

This rearrangement joins TRBV12-3 or TRBV12-4 to TRBJ1-1. This CDR3 has 15 amino acids. CDR3 residues: CASSGTGTENTEAFF.

This rearrangement joins TRBV7-9 to TRBJ2-1; TCRdb's D gene call, TRBD2, goes unchecked for lack of DNA. This CDR3 comprises 16 residues. Germline values: CDR1 SEHNR, CDR2 FQNEAQ (reference sequence). The CDR3 spells CASSLVPSGRYNEQFF. The complete variable domain, with remaining parts taken from reference TRBV7-9 and TRBJ2-1, reads DTGVSQNPRHKITKRGQNVTFRCDPISEHNRLYWYRQTLGQGPEFLTYFQNEAQLEKSRLLSDRFSAERPKGSFSTLEIQRTEQGDSAMYLCASSLVPSGRYNEQFFGPGTRLTVL.